This T cell receptor (beta chain) was found in a study of T cell responses to AZD1222 COVID-19 vaccine. Produced via immunoSEQ multiplex PCR; TCRdb's table is partial and in-frame only. This table has about 48,000 clones, approximately 83% appearing once. The CDR3 has 14 residues. Germline CDR1 SEHNR, CDR2 FQNEAQ (reference sequence). V gave up 5 bases and J gave up 5 bases; unmatched junction bases: 9. The input for sequencing was peripheral blood, taken 28 days after the second AZD1222 dose. The sequence derives from an adult who received the AZD1222 COVID-19 vaccine. The chain carries TRBV7-9 and TRBJ2-7, with 7 nucleotides matching TRBD2. CDR3 nucleotide sequence: TGTGCCAGCAGCCCGGGGGAGGGGCGCGACGAGCAGTACTTC. The encoded protein is CASSPGEGRDEQYF. Variable domain in full (rest from reference TRBV7-9 and TRBJ2-7): DTGVSQNPRHKITKRGQNVTFRCDPISEHNRLYWYRQTLGQGPEFLTYFQNEAQLEKSRLLSDRFSAERPKGSFSTLEIQRTEQGDSAMYLCASSPGEGRDEQYFGPGTRLTVT.